This T cell receptor beta chain is from a study of tumor-infiltrating lymphocytes in primary liver carcinoma. For the study at large: Male and female patients aged 30 to 69 years made up the cohort. Study-level results: Tumors had a significantly higher top-250-clone fraction than blood (p = 0.039). For tumor-adjacent and tumor-blood pairs, overlap was less than that seen for tumor region pairs.

From unsorted bulk tissue weighing about 17-30 mg, DNA and RNA were co-extracted. Those patients suffered from chronic HBV infection and were treatment-naive. Researchers generated TCR beta cDNA from approximately 500 ng of total RNA, relying on a constant-region primer. Each TCR beta library was derived from three nested multiplex PCR rounds that employed slightly modified ARM-PCR. The first two PCR rounds used TRBV1-TRBV30 forward primers with a C-beta reverse primer, about 10 cycles each. TCRdb reprocessed the multiplex PCR reads via MiXCR and lists one record per CDR3 protein. The sample lists approximately 92,000 distinct CDR3 sequences; less than 75% were seen once. Per the germline V gene, CDR1 is SGHAT and CDR2 is FQDESV (reference sequence). The CDR3 sequence is 19 residues long. Trimming removed 3 bases from V and 0 bases from J; junction bases left unmatched: 9. In this sample, this clonotype turned up many times. Its antigen is undetermined.

This receptor was obtained from a man in his forties with primary liver carcinoma and hepatitis B virus infection. Sequencing was carried out using tumor-adjacent normal liver tissue. This chain links TRBV11-1 with TRBJ2-1, with 12 bases aligning to TRBD2. CDR3 in DNA: TGTGCCAGCAGCTTTGGACTCGGACTAGCGGGAACCTCCTACAATGAGCAGTTCTTC. It encodes CASSFGLGLAGTSYNEQFF.